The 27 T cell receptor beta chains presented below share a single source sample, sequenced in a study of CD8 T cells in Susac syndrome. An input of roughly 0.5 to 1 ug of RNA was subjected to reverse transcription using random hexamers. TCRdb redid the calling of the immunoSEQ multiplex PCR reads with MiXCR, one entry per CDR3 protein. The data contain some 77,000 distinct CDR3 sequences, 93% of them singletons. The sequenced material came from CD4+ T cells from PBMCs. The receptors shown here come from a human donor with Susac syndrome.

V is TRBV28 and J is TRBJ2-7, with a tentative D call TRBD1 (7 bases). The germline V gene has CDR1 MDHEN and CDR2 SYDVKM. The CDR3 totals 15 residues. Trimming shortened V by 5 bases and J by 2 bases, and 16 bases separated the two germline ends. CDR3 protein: CASSTEGQQPYEQYF. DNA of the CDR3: TGTGCCAGCAGTACGGAGGGACAGCAGCCCTACGAGCAGTACTTC.

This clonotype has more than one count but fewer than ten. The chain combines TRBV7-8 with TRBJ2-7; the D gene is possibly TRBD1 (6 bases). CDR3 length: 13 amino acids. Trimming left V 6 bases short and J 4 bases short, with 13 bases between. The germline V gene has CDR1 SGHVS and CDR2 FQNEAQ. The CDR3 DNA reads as TGTGCCAGCAGACCAGGGGTTAGGTACGAGCAGTACTTC. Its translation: CASRPGVRYEQYF.

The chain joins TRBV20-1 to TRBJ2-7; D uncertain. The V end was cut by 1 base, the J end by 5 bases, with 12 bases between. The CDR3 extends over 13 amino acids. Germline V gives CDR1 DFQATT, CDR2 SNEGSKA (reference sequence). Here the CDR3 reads CSARVYGVDEQYF. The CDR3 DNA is TGCAGTGCTAGAGTTTATGGGGTCGACGAGCAGTACTTC.

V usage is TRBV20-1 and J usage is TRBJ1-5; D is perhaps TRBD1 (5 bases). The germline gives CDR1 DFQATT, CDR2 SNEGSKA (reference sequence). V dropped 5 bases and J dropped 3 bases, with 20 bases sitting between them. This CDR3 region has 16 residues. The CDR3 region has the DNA TGCAGTGCTTGCTCTCTCAGGGATGGCCCCAATCAGCCCCAGCATTTT. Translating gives CSACSLRDGPNQPQHF.

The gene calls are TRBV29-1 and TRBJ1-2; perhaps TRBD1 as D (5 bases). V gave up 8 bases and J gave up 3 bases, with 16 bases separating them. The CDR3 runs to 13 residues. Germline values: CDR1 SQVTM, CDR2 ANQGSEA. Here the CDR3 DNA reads TGCAGCACCCCTACCGGGGGTGACTATGGCTACACCTTC. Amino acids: CSTPTGGDYGYTF.

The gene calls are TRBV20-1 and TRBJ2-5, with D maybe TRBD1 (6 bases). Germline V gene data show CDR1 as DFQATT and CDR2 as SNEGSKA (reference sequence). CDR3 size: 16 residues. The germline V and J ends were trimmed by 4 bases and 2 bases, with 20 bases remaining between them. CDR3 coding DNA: TGCAGTGCTAACCCGGGTTCCGGCAGGGGACAAGAGACCCAGTACTTC. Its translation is CSANPGSGRGQETQYF.

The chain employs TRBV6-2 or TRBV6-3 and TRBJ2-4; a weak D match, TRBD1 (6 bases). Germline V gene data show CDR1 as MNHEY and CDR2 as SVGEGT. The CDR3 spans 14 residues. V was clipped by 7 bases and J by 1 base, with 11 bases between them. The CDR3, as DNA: TGTGCCAGCAAATTGGGGGCGGCCAAAAACATTCAGTACTTC. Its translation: CASKLGAAKNIQYF.

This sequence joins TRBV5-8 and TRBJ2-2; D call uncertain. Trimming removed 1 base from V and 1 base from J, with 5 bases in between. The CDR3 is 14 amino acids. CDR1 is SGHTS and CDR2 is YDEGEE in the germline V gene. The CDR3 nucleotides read TGTGCCAGCAGCTTGTTCAAGAACACCGGGGAGCTGTTTTTT. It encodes CASSLFKNTGELFF.

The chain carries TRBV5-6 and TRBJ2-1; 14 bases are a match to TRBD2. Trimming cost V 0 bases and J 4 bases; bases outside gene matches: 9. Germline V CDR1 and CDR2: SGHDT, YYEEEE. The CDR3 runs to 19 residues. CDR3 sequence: CASSLAPGLAGGLYNEQFF. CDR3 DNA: TGTGCCAGCAGCTTGGCCCCTGGACTAGCGGGGGGCCTTTACAATGAGCAGTTCTTC.

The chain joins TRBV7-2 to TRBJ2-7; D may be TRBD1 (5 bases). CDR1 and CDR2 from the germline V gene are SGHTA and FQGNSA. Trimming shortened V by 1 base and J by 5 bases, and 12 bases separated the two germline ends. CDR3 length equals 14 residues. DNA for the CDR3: TGTGCCAGCAGCTTAGAAGGGGATCAGGACGAGCAGTACTTC. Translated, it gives CASSLEGDQDEQYF.

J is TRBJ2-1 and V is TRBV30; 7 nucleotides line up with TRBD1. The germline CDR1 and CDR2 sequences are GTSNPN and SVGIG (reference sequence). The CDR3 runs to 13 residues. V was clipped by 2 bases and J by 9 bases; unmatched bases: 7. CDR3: CAWSMTGRGEQFF. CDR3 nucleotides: TGTGCCTGGAGTATGACAGGGAGAGGTGAGCAGTTCTTC.

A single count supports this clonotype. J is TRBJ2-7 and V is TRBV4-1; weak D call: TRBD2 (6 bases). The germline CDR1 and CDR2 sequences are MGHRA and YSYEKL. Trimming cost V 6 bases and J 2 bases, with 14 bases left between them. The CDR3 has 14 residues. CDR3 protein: CASRSTRGTYEQYF. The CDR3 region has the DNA TGCGCCAGCAGATCCACCCGGGGGACCTACGAGCAGTACTTC.

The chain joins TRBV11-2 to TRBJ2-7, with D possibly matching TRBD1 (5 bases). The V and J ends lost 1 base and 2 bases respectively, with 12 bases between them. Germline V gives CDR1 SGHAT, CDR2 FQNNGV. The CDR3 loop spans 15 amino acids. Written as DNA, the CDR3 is TGTGCCAGCAGCTTAGTTATAGGGGCAGCCTACGAGCAGTACTTC. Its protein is CASSLVIGAAYEQYF. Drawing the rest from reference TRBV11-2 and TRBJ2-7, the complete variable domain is EAGVAQSPRYKIIEKRQSVAFWCNPISGHATLYWYQQILGQGPKLLIQFQNNGVVDDSQLPKDRFSAERLKGVDSTLKIQPAKLEDSAVYLCASSLVIGAAYEQYFGPGTRLTVT.

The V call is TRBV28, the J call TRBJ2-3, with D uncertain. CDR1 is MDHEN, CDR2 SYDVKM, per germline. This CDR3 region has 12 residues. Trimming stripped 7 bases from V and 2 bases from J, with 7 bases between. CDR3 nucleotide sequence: TGTGCCAGCACTACGCTCACAGATACGCAGTATTTT. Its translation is CASTTLTDTQYF.

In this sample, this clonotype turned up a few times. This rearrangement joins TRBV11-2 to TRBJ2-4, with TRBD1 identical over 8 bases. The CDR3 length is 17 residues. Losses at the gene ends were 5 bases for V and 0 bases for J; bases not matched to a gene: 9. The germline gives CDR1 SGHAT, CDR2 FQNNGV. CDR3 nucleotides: TGTGCCAGCAGCCAAATCGACAGGGGAAAAGCCAAAAACATTCAGTACTTC. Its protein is CASSQIDRGKAKNIQYF.

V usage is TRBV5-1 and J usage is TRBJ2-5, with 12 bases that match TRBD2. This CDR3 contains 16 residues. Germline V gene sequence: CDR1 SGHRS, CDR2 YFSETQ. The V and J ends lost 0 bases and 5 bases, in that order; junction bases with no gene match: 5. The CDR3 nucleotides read TGCGCCAGCAGCTTGGAGCTAGCGGGGGGGCGTGAGACCCAGTACTTC. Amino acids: CASSLELAGGRETQYF.

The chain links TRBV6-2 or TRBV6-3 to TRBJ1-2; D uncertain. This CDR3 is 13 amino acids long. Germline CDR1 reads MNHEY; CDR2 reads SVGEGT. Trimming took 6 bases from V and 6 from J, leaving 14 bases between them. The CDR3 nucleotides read TGTGCCAGCAGAACTCCGCCGGGGAATGGCTACACCTTC. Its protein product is CASRTPPGNGYTF.

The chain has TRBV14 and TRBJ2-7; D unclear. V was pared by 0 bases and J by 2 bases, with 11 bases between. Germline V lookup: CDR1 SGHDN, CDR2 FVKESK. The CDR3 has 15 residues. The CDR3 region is CASSQDRRAPYEQYF. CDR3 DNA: TGTGCCAGCAGCCAAGACAGACGGGCCCCCTACGAGCAGTACTTC.

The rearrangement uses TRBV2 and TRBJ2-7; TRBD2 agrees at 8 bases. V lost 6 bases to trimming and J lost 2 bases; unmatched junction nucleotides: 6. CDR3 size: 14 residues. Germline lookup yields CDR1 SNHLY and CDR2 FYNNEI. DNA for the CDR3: TGTGCCAGCAGGCCTGAACTAGCGGCCTACGAGCAGTACTTC. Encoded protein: CASRPELAAYEQYF.

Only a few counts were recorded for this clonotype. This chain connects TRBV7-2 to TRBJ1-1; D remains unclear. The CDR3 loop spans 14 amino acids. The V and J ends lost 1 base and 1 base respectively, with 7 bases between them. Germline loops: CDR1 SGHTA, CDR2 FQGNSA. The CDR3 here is CASSLGPQNTEAFF. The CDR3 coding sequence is TGTGCCAGCAGCTTAGGGCCTCAGAACACTGAAGCTTTCTTT.

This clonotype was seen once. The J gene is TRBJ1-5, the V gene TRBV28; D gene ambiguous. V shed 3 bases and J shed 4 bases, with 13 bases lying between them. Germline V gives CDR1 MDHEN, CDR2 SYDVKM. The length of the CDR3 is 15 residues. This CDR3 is CASSFLAASNQPQHF. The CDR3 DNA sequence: TGTGCCAGCAGTTTCCTCGCCGCGTCTAATCAGCCCCAGCATTTT.

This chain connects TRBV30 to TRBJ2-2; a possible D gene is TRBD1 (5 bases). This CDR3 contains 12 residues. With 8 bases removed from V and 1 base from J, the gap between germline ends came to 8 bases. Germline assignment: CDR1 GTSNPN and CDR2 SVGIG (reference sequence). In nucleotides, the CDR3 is TGTGCCCGGACATTGAACACCGGGGAGCTGTTTTTT. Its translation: CARTLNTGELFF. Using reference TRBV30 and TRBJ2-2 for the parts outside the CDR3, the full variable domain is SQTIHQWPATLVQPVGSPLSLECTVEGTSNPNLYWYRQAAGRGLQLLFYSVGIGQISSEVPQNLSASRPQDRQFILSSKKLLLSDSGFYLCARTLNTGELFFGEGSRLTVL.

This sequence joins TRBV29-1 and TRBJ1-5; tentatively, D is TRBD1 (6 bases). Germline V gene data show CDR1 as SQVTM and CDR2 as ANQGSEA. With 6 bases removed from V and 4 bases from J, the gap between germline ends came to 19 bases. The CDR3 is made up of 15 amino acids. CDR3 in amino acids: CSVQIGGRGNQPQHF. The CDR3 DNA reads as TGCAGCGTCCAAATAGGGGGGAGGGGTAATCAGCCCCAGCATTTT.

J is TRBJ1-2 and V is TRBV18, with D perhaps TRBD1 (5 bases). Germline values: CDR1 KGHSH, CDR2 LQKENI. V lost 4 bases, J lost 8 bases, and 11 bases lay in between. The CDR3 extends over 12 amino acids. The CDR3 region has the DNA TGTGCCAGCTCACGAGACCAGGGAGGCTACACCTTC. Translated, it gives CASSRDQGGYTF. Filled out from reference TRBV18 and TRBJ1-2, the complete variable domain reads NAGVMQNPRHLVRRRGQEARLRCSPMKGHSHVYWYRQLPEEGLKFMVYLQKENIIDESGMPKERFSAEFPKEGPSILRIQQVVRGDSAAYFCASSRDQGGYTFGSGTRLTVV.

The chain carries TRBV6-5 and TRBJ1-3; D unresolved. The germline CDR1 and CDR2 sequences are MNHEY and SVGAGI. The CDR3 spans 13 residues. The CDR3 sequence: CATSGTGGNTIYF. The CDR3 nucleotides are TGTGCTACCTCCGGCACTGGCGGAAACACCATATATTTT.

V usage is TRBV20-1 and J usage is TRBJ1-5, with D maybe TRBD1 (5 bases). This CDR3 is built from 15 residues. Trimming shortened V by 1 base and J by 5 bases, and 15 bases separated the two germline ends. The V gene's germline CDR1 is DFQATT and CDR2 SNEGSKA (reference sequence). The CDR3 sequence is CSARAGIDGDQPQHF. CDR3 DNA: TGCAGTGCTAGAGCAGGGATAGATGGCGATCAGCCCCAGCATTTT.

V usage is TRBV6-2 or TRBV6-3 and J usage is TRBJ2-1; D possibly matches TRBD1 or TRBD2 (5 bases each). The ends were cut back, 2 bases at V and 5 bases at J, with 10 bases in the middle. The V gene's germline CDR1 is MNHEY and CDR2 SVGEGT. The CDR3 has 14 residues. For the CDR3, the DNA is TGTGCCAGCAGTTACCCGGGACCGGACAATGAGCAGTTCTTC. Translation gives CASSYPGPDNEQFF.